The clone carrying this TCR beta chain was detected only once. The junction and the germline gene differ at one end; a read error may be behind it. The study amplified TCR beta CDR3 regions using RNA transcripts. HTBI primers primed a first-round RT-PCR, and a second-round multiplex PCR followed. TCRdb recomputed calls from the multiplex PCR reads with MiXCR, one row per CDR3 protein. The data show 600,000 to 700,000 distinct CDR3 sequences, with about two fifths seen just once and over 2.5% held by the top ten. The CDR3 runs to 15 residues. Germline CDR1 and CDR2: SGHAT and FQNNGV. This record comes from a study of Graves' ophthalmopathy and Graves' hyperthyroidism.

The TCR originated in an adult man with Graves' ophthalmopathy. The chain combines TRBV11-2 with TRBJ2-7; D is possibly TRBD2 (5 bases). Sequencing was done on a sample of peripheral blood. CDR3 amino acids: CASSKGPGLGETQCF. CDR3 bases: TGTGCCAGCAGTAAGGGTCCGGGCCTGGGAGAGACCCAGTGCTTC.